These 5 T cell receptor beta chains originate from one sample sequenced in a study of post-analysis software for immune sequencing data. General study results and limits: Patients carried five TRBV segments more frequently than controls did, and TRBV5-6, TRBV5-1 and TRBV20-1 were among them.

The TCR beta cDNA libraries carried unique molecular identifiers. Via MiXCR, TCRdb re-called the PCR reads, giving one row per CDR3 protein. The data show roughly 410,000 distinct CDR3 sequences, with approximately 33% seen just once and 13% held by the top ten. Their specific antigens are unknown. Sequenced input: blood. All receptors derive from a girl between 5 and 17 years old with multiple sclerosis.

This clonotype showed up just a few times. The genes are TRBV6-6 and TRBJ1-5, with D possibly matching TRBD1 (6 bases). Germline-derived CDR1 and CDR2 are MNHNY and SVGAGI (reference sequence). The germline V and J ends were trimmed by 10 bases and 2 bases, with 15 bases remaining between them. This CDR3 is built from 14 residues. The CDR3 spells CATKHRDGNQPQHF. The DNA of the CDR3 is TGTGCCACCAAGCACAGGGACGGCAATCAGCCCCAGCATTTT.

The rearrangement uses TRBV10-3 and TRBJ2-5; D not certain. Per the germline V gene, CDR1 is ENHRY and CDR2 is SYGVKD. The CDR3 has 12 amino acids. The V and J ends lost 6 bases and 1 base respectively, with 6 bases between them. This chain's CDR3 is CAIREAQETQYF. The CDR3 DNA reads TGTGCCATCAGGGAAGCCCAAGAGACCCAGTACTTC.

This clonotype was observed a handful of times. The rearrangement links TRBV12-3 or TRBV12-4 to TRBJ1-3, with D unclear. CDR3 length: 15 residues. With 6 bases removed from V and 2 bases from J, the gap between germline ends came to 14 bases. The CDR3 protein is CASSPLTEPGNTIYF. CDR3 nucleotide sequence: TGTGCCAGCAGCCCGTTAACGGAGCCTGGAAACACCATATATTTT.

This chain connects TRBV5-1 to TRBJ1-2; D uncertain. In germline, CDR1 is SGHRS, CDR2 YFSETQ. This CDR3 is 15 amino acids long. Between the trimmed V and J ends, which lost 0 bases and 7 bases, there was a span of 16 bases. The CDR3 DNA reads TGCGCCAGCAGCTTGGGGGTTGCAGGTTCTTTTGGCTACACCTTC. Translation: CASSLGVAGSFGYTF.

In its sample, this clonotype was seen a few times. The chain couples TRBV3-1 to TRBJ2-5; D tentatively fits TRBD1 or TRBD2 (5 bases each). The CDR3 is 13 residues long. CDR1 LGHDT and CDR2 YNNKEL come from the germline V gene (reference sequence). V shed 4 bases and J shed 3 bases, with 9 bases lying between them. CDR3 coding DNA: TGTGCCAGCAGCCGGGGGACGAAAGAGACCCAGTACTTC. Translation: CASSRGTKETQYF.